This entry is about one T cell receptor beta chain. These data originate in a study of shared clonotypes between healthy human individuals. This CDR3 is built from 16 residues. Germline V lookup: CDR1 SEHNR, CDR2 FQNEAQ (reference sequence). Trimming removed 2 bases at V and 0 bases at J, with 13 bases between. The data were produced by immunoSEQ multiplex PCR, yet TCRdb's version contains in-frame clones alone and is incomplete. Found here are approximately 980,000 clones, 60% to 85% of them singletons; the top ten hold nearly 1.5%. This receptor was taken from a man between 18 and 29 years old in good health. The chain employs TRBV7-9 and TRBJ1-1, with a tentative D call TRBD1 (6 bases). The source material was memory CD4+ T cells sorted from blood. Documented subset: CD45RA-negative fraction. CDR3 sequence reads: CASSLNGDTMNTEAFF. The CDR3 DNA reads TGTGCCAGCAGCTTAAATGGGGACACCATGAACACTGAAGCTTTCTTT.